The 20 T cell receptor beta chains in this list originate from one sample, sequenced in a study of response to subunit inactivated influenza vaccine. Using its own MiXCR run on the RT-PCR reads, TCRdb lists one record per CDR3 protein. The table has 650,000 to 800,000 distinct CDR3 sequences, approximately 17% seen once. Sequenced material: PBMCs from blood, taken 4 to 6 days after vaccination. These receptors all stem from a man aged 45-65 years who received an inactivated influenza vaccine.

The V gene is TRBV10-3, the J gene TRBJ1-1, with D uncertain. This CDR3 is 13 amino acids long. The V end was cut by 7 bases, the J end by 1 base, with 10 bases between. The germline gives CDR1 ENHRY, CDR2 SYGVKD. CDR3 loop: CAITAGSNTEAFF. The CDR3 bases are TGTGCCATCACAGCGGGCTCGAACACTGAAGCTTTCTTT.

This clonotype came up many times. The CDR3 sequence is CASSPAPYRGRGPDTQYF. The DNA of the CDR3 is TGTGCCAGCAGCCCGGCCCCATACAGGGGGCGGGGGCCAGATACGCAGTATTTT. The chain has TRBV11-2 and TRBJ2-3; 9 bases are a match to TRBD1. J lost 4 bases, V lost 5 bases, and 16 bases had no gene match. Germline assignment: CDR1 SGHAT and CDR2 FQNNGV. The CDR3 extends over 18 amino acids.

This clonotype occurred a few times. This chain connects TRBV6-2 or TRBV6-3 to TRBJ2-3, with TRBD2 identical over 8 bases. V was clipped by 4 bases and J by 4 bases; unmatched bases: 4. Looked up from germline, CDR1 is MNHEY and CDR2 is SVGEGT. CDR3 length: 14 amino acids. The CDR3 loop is CASSFREGPDTQYF. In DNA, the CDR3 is TGTGCCAGCAGTTTTCGGGAGGGCCCAGATACGCAGTATTTT.

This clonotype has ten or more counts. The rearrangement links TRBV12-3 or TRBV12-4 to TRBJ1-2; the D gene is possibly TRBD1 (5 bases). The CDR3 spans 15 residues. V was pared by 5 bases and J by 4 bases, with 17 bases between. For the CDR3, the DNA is TGTGCCAGCAGTCAGGATGAACAGGCCACCTATGGCTACACCTTC. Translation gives CASSQDEQATYGYTF.

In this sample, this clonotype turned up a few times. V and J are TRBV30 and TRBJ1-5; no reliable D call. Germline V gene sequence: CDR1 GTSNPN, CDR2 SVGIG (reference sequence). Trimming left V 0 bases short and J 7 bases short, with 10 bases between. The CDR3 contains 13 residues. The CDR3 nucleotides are TGTGCCTGGAGTGTAGGGTTTGGGCAGCCCCAGCATTTT. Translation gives CAWSVGFGQPQHF.

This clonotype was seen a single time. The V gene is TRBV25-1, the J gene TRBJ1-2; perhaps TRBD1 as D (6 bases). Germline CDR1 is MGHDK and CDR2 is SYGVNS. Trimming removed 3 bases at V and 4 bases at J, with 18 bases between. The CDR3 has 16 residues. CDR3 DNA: TGTGCCAGCAGTGACCCCAACACAGGGTTCGGCTATGGCTACACCTTC. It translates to CASSDPNTGFGYGYTF.

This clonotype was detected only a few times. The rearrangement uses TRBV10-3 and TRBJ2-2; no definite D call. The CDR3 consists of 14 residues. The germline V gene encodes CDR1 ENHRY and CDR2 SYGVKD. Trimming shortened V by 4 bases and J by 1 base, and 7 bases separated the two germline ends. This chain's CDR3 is CAISVTENTGELFF. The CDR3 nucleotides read TGTGCCATCAGTGTTACAGAGAACACCGGGGAGCTGTTTTTT.

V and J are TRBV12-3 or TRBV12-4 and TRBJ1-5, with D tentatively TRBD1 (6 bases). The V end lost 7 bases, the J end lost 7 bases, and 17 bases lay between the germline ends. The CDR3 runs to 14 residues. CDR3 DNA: TGTGCCAGCACCCTCGGACAGTTCCCCCAGCCCCAGCATTTT. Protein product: CASTLGQFPQPQHF.

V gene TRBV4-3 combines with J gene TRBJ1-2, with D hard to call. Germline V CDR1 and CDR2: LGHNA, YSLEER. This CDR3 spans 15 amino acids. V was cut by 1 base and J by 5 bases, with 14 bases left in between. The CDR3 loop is CASSQVVGGKYGYTF. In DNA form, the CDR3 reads TGCGCCAGCAGCCAAGTGGTAGGAGGCAAGTATGGCTACACCTTC.

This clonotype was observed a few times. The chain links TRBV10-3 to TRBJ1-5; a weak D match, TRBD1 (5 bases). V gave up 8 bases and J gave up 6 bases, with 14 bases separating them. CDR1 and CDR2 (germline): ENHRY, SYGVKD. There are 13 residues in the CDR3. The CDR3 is CAIGFIGGQPQHF. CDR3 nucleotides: TGTGCCATCGGGTTCATCGGGGGTCAGCCCCAGCATTTT.

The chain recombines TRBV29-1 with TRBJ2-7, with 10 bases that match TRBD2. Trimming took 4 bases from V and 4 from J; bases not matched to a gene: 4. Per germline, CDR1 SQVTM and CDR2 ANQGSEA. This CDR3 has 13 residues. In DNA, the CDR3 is TGCAGCGTTGCAGCGGGAGGGTTTTACGAGCAGTACTTC. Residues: CSVAAGGFYEQYF.

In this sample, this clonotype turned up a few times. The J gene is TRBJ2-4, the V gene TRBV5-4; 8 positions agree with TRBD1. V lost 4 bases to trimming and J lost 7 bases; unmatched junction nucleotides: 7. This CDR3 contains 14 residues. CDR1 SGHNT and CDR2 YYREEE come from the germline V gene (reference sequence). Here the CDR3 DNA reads TGTGCCAGCAGCGAAGGACAGGGCGGGAACATTCAGTACTTC. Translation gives CASSEGQGGNIQYF.

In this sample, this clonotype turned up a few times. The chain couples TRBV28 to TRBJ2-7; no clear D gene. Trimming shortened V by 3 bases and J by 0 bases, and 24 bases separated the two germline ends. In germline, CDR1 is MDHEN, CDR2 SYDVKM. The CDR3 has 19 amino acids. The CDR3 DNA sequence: TGTGCCAGCAGTTTTTTTCCCTCCCTGGGCACCCCACCCTCCTACGAGCAGTACTTC. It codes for CASSFFPSLGTPPSYEQYF.

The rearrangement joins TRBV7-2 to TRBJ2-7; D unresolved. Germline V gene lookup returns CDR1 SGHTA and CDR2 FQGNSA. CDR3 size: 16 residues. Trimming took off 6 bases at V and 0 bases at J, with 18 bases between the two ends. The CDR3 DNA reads TGTGCCAGCAGTTCTAGGACGTTAGGAAGCTCCTACGAGCAGTACTTC. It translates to CASSSRTLGSSYEQYF.

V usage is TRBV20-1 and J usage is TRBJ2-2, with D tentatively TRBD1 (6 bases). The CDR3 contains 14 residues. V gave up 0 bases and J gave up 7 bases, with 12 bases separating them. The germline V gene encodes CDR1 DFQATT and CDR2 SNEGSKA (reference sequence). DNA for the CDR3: TGCAGTGCTAGAGATGCTGGGACATTCGGGGAGCTGTTTTTT. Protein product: CSARDAGTFGELFF.

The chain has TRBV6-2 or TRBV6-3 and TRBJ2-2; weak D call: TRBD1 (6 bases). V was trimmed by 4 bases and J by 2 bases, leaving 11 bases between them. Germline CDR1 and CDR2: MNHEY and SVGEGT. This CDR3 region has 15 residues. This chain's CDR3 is CASSSNRDNTGELFF. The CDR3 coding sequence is TGTGCCAGCAGTTCCAACAGGGACAACACCGGGGAGCTGTTTTTT.

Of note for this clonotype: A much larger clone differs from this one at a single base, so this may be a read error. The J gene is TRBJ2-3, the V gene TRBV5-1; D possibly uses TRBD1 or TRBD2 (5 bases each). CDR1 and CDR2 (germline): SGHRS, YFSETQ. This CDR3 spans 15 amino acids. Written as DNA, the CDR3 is TGCGCCAGCAGCCCGGGGCCTAGCATCACAGAGACGCAGTATTTT. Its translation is CASSPGPSITETQYF.

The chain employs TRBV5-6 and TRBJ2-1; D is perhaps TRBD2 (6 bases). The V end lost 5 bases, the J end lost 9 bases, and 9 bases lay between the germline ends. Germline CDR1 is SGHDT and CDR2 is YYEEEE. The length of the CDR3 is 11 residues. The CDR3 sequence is CASRGRGEQFF. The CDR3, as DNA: TGTGCCAGCAGGGGGCGGGGTGAGCAGTTCTTC.

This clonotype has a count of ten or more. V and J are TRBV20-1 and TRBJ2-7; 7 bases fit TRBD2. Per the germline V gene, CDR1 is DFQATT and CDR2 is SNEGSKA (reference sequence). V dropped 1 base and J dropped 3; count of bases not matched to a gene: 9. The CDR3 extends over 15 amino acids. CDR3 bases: TGCAGTGCTAGAGGTGCGGGGGTATGGCACTACGAGCAGTACTTC. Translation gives CSARGAGVWHYEQYF.

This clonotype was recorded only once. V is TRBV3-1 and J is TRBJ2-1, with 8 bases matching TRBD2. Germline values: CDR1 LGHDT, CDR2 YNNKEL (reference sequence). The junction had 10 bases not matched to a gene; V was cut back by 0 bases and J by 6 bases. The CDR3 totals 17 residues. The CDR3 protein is CASSQDFPGGLSNEQFF. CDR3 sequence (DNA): TGTGCCAGCAGCCAAGACTTCCCGGGGGGGCTAAGCAATGAGCAGTTCTTC.